This TCR beta chain derives from a study of siplizumab effects on memory and regulatory T cells. Germline values: CDR1 KGHSH, CDR2 LQKENI. The CDR3 covers 14 residues. The V end was cut by 3 bases, the J end by 2 bases, with 11 bases between. Assays covered about 10^5 TCR templates per sample. Generated by immunoSEQ multiplex PCR, the TCRdb table keeps only in-frame clones and is missing some. Of 100,000 or so clones listed, 85% to 95% are singletons. Findings and caveats of the study: The naive T cell population seemed more diverse than memory cells and seemed a major contributor to the alloresponse.

Comments on this clone: The antigen is not known.

This chain links TRBV18 with TRBJ2-7; maybe TRBD2 (6 bases). The source is a human donor in good health. The specimen sequenced was Tregs sorted from blood. CDR3 sequence (DNA): TGTGCCAGCTCACCGCGGGGCAGGACCTACGAGCAGTACTTC. This translates into CASSPRGRTYEQYF.